These T cell receptor beta chains were read from a single sample in a study of cytomegalovirus exposure and HLA in healthy donors. Sequencing used immunoSEQ multiplex PCR; TCRdb keeps in-frame clones, though not all of them. This sample's table has tens of thousands of clones. The sequenced sample consisted of PBMCs. The receptor set was obtained from a woman aged 25 to 39 in good health and CMV-seronegative. Both conserved end residues are part of each CDR3. Each record gives: D gene, V gene, J gene, CDR3 protein, CDR3 DNA. The D gene is left open where the match is weak.

>NA|TRBV7-9|TRBJ1-2
CASSPTIVPGGYTF
TGTGCCAGCAGCCCTACGATCGTCCCGGGAGGCTACACCTTC
>TRBD1|TRBV29-1|TRBJ2-7
CSVGQGVYEQYF
TGCAGCGTGGGACAGGGGGTTTACGAGCAGTACTTC
>NA|TRBV29-1|TRBJ2-5
CSVAREEEQYF
TGCAGCGTTGCTAGGGAGGAGGAGCAGTACTTC
>TRBD2|TRBV6-5|TRBJ2-7
CASSIAGGYEQYF
TGTGCCAGCAGTATAGCGGGGGGTTACGAGCAGTACTTC
>NA|TRBV5-4|TRBJ1-1
CASSRRDRNTEAFF
TGTGCCAGCAGCCGCCGCGACAGGAACACTGAAGCTTTCTTT
>TRBD2|TRBV5-1|TRBJ2-7
CASSFLAGVNEQYF
TGCGCCAGCAGCTTCCTAGCGGGAGTAAACGAGCAGTACTTC
>TRBD1|TRBV5-4|TRBJ1-1
CASSYQGADTEAFF
TGTGCCAGCAGCTATCAGGGGGCGGACACTGAAGCTTTCTTT
>TRBD1|TRBV19|TRBJ1-5
CASSKGQGGNQPQHF
TGTGCCAGTAGTAAGGGACAGGGAGGCAATCAGCCCCAGCATTTT
>NA|TRBV19|TRBJ1-1
CASSTGVGLTEAFF
TGTGCCAGTTCAACCGGGGTGGGCCTAACTGAAGCTTTCTTT
>TRBD2|TRBV13|TRBJ2-3
CASSRTSGGATDTQYF
TGTGCCAGCAGCCGGACTAGCGGGGGGGCCACAGATACGCAGTATTTT
>TRBD1|TRBV6-6|TRBJ2-5
CASSSPGGQETQYF
TGTGCCAGCAGTTCCCCAGGGGGCCAAGAGACCCAGTACTTC
>NA|TRBV30|TRBJ1-1
CAWSGRGGKNTEAFF
TGTGCCTGGAGTGGGCGGGGGGGGAAGAACACTGAAGCTTTCTTT
>NA|TRBV11-2|TRBJ2-5
CASSDGLLRETQYF
TGTGCCAGCAGCGATGGACTTCTCCGAGAGACCCAGTACTTC
>NA|TRBV20-1|TRBJ2-5
CSARVGETQYF
TGCAGTGCTAGAGTCGGGGAGACCCAGTACTTC
>TRBD1|TRBV29-1|TRBJ2-7
CSVVKGAPYEQYF
TGCAGCGTTGTGAAGGGGGCGCCCTACGAGCAGTACTTC
>NA|TRBV30|TRBJ1-4
CAWSLPGASNEKLFF
TGTGCCTGGAGTCTTCCAGGGGCATCTAATGAAAAACTGTTTTTT
>TRBD2|TRBV7-2|TRBJ2-7
CASSLPAGTLEDEQYF
TGTGCCAGCAGCTTACCAGCGGGGACCCTAGAGGACGAGCAGTACTTC
>TRBD1|TRBV30|TRBJ1-1
CAWSRDRGTEAFF
TGTGCCTGGAGTCGGGACAGGGGGACTGAAGCTTTCTTT
>NA|TRBV29-1|TRBJ1-5
CSVAPGVNQPQHF
TGCAGCGTTGCACCGGGGGTTAATCAGCCCCAGCATTTT
>TRBD1|TRBV4-1|TRBJ1-1
CASSQTDRGQEKGNTEAFF
TGCGCCAGCAGCCAAACGGACAGGGGGCAAGAAAAGGGGAACACTGAAGCTTTCTTT
>TRBD2|TRBV5-1|TRBJ2-5
CASSFSGGRENQYF
TGCGCCAGCAGCTTCAGCGGGGGGCGGGAGAACCAGTACTTC
>TRBD2|TRBV18|TRBJ2-1
CASSVLASGEDEQFF
TGTGCCAGCTCAGTCCTGGCTAGCGGGGAGGATGAGCAGTTCTTC
>NA|TRBV5-6|TRBJ2-5
CASSQYQETQYF
TGTGCCAGCAGCCAATACCAAGAGACCCAGTACTTC
>NA|TRBV19|TRBJ2-2
CASSMNGPTGELFF
TGTGCCAGTAGTATGAACGGTCCCACCGGGGAGCTGTTTTTT
>NA|TRBV30|TRBJ2-3
CAWSLGAGDTQYF
TGTGCCTGGAGTCTGGGGGCTGGAGATACGCAGTATTTT
>TRBD1|TRBV29-1|TRBJ1-2
CSVGDRGNYGYTF
TGCAGCGTTGGGGACAGGGGGAACTATGGCTACACCTTC
>NA|TRBV30|TRBJ1-1
CAWSVWGVNTEAFF
TGTGCCTGGAGTGTTTGGGGAGTGAACACTGAAGCTTTCTTT
>TRBD1|TRBV28|TRBJ1-1
CASSLLDRGWKAFF
TGTGCCAGCAGTTTATTGGACAGGGGGTGGAAAGCTTTCTTT
>NA|TRBV5-1|TRBJ1-1
CASSFGGVGLPVNTEAFF
TGCGCCAGCAGCTTTGGAGGGGTAGGTTTACCCGTGAACACTGAAGCTTTCTTT
>TRBD2|TRBV5-4|TRBJ2-2
CASSLDPSGNTGELFF
TGTGCCAGCAGCTTGGATCCTAGCGGGAACACCGGGGAGCTGTTTTTT
>TRBD1|TRBV28|TRBJ2-2
CASSATGTVTGELFF
TGTGCCAGCAGTGCCACCGGGACAGTCACCGGGGAGCTGTTTTTT
>NA|TRBV27|TRBJ2-1
CASSFSSDNEQFF
TGTGCCAGCAGTTTTAGCTCCGACAATGAGCAGTTCTTC
>NA|TRBV28|TRBJ2-5
CASSGQPQETQYF
TGTGCCAGCAGTGGACAGCCCCAAGAGACCCAGTACTTC
>TRBD2|TRBV5-6|TRBJ2-3
CASSLDSGGARGTDTQYF
TGTGCCAGCAGCTTGGACAGCGGGGGGGCAAGGGGCACAGATACGCAGTATTTT
>TRBD2|TRBV5-5|TRBJ2-1
CASSSTQAGGLSDEQFF
TGTGCCAGCAGCTCTACCCAGGCGGGAGGACTGAGCGATGAGCAGTTCTTC
>TRBD1|TRBV12-5|TRBJ1-1
CASGTGRQGEAFF
TGTGCTAGTGGTACGGGAAGACAGGGCGAAGCTTTCTTT
>NA|TRBV6-5|TRBJ1-1
CASSYSRVHTEAFF
TGTGCCAGCAGTTACTCGAGGGTTCACACTGAAGCTTTCTTT
>NA|TRBV5-1|TRBJ2-6
CASSNPTVSGANVLTF
TGCGCCAGCAGCAATCCGACAGTCTCTGGGGCCAACGTCCTGACTTTC
>TRBD1|TRBV30|TRBJ2-7
CAWSRDRVSLDF
TGTGCCTGGAGTAGGGACAGGGTGTCCTTGGACTTC
>TRBD2|TRBV5-1|TRBJ2-7
CASSLSGKAPHYEQYF
TGCGCCAGCAGCCTTAGCGGGAAGGCCCCCCATTACGAGCAGTACTTC
>NA|TRBV19|TRBJ1-5
CASIPSGAGNQPQHF
TGTGCCAGTATCCCCTCAGGGGCGGGCAATCAGCCCCAGCATTTT
>TRBD1|TRBV18|TRBJ2-5
CASSSGQGAYETQYF
TGTGCCAGCTCATCAGGACAGGGGGCATATGAGACCCAGTACTTC
>TRBD1|TRBV7-9|TRBJ2-5
CASRRGQRDQYF
TGTGCCAGCAGGAGGGGACAGAGGGATCAGTACTTC